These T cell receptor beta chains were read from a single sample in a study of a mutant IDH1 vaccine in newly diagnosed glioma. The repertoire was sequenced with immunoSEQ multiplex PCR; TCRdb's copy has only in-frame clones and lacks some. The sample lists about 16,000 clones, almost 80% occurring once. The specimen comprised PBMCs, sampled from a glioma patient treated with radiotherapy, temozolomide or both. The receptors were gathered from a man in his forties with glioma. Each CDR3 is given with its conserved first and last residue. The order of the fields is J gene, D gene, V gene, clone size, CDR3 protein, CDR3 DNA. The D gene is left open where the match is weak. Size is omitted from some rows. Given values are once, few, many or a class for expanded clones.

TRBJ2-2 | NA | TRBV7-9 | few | CASSPPSDFTGELFF | TGTGCCAGCAGCCCTCCTAGCGACTTCACCGGGGAGCTGTTTTTT
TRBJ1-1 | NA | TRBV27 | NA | CASSPVWGSAVNTEAFF | TGTGCCAGCAGCCCTGTGTGGGGCTCTGCGGTGAACACTGAAGCTTTCTTT
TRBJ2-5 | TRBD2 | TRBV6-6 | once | CASSSGGVETQYF | TGTGCCAGCAGTTCCGGGGGGGTAGAGACCCAGTACTTC
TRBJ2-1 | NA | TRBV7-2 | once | CASSFGRNEQFF | TGTGCCAGCAGCTTCGGGAGAAATGAGCAGTTCTTC
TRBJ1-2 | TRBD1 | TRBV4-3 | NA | CASSQDGGQGYYGYTF | TGCGCCAGCAGCCAAGATGGGGGACAGGGGTACTATGGCTACACCTTC
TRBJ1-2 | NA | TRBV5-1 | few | CASSLDSWSYGYTF | TGCGCCAGCAGCTTGGATTCCTGGAGCTATGGCTACACCTTC
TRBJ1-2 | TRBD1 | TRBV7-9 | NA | CASSPIKQGALYGYTF | TGTGCCAGCAGCCCTATTAAACAGGGGGCGCTTTATGGCTACACCTTC
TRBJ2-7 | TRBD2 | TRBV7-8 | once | CASNWAGGPYEQYF | TGTGCCAGCAACTGGGCGGGAGGCCCATACGAGCAGTACTTC
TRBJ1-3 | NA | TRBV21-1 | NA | CASSGALQHARNTIYF | TGTGCCAGCAGTGGAGCGCTACAACACGCACGAAACACCATATATTTT
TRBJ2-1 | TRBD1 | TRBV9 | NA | CASSPDRDNEQFF | TGTGCCAGCAGTCCAGACAGGGACAATGAGCAGTTCTTC
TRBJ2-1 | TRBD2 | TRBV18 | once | CASSPLSLSGGSSYNEQFF | TGTGCCAGCTCACCACTCTCTTTATCGGGGGGAAGCTCCTACAATGAGCAGTTCTTC
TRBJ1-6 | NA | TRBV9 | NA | CAILQNSPLHF | TGTGCCATCCTCCAGAACTCGCCCCTCCACTTT
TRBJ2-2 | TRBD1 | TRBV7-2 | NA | CASSSMTGGTGELFF | TGTGCCAGCAGCTCGATGACAGGGGGGACCGGGGAGCTGTTTTTT
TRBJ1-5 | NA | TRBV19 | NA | CASSIQGGRNQPQHF | TGTGCCAGTAGTATCCAGGGAGGTCGCAATCAGCCCCAGCATTTT
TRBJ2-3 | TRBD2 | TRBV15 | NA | CATSREGLATDTQYF | TGTGCCACCAGCAGAGAGGGACTAGCCACAGATACGCAGTATTTT
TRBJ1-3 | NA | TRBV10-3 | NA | CAIREASGNTIYF | TGTGCCATCAGGGAGGCCTCTGGAAACACCATATATTTT
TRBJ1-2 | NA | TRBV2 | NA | CASSVRGRGYTF | TGTGCCAGCAGTGTAAGGGGCCGAGGCTACACCTTC
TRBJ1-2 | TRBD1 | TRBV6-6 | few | CASSQGQGAYGYTF | TGTGCCAGCAGTCAGGGACAGGGGGCCTATGGCTACACCTTC
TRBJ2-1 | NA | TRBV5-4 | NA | CASSWAVLAGHEQFF | TGTGCCAGCAGCTGGGCGGTCCTAGCAGGGCATGAGCAGTTCTTC
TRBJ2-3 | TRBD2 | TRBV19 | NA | CASSLIAGAPDTQYF | TGTGCCAGTAGTTTAATAGCGGGAGCTCCAGATACGCAGTATTTT
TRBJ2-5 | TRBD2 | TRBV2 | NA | CASSGSGNQETQYF | TGTGCCAGCAGTGGGAGCGGGAACCAAGAGACCCAGTACTTC
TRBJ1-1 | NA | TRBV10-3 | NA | CAISEEQGNTEAFF | TGTGCCATCAGTGAGGAACAGGGGAACACTGAAGCTTTCTTT
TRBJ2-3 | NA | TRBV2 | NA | CASSPHQGKTDTQYF | TGTGCCAGCAGCCCACATCAGGGAAAAACAGATACGCAGTATTTT
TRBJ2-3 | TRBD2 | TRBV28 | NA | CASSESRTSGYTDTQYF | TGTGCCAGCAGTGAATCCCGGACTAGCGGTTACACAGATACGCAGTATTTT
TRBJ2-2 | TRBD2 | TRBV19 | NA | CASSIDPSGRYTGELFF | TGTGCCAGTAGTATAGATCCTAGCGGGAGGTACACCGGGGAGCTGTTTTTT
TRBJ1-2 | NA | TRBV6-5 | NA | CASSKTEGYGYTF | TGTGCCAGCAGTAAGACAGAGGGCTATGGCTACACCTTC
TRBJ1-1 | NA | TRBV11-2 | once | CASSRTTVEAFF | TGTGCCAGCAGCCGCACTACGGTTGAAGCTTTCTTT
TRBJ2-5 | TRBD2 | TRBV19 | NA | CASSWTSGSQTQYF | TGTGCCAGTAGTTGGACTAGCGGGAGCCAGACCCAGTACTTC
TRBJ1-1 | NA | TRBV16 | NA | CASSLDRNTEAFF | TGTGCCAGCAGCCTGGACCGTAACACTGAAGCTTTCTTT
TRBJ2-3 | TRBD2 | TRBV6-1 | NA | CASSEATSEGPDTQYF | TGTGCCAGCAGTGAAGCGACTAGCGAGGGTCCAGATACGCAGTATTTT
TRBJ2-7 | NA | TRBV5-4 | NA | CASSLSSSVSYEQYF | TGTGCCAGCAGCTTGAGTAGCTCCGTTTCCTACGAGCAGTACTTC
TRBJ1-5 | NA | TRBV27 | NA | CASSNSNQPQHF | TGTGCCAGCAGCAATAGCAATCAGCCCCAGCATTTT
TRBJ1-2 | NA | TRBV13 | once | CASSLDRVYNYGYTF | TGTGCCAGCAGCTTAGACAGAGTTTATAACTATGGCTACACCTTC
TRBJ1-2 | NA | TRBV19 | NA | CASSTAGRAGSGYTF | TGTGCCAGTAGTACGGCGGGACGGGCGGGGAGTGGCTACACCTTC
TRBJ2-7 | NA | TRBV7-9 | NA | CASSLAGGTYEQYF | TGTGCCAGCAGCTTAGCGGGAGGAACTTACGAGCAGTACTTC
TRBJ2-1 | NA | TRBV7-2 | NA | CASSPRHEQFF | TGTGCCAGCAGCCCCCGCCATGAGCAGTTCTTC
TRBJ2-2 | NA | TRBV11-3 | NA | CASSHAIGDTGELFF | TGTGCCAGCAGCCACGCGATAGGGGACACCGGGGAGCTGTTTTTT
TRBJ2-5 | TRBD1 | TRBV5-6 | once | CASSRLRAGGEETQYF | TGTGCCAGCAGCAGGCTTCGGGCAGGGGGAGAAGAGACCCAGTACTTC
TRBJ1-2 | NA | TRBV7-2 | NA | CASSPQTGTTYGYTF | TGTGCCAGCAGCCCCCAGACAGGAACGACCTATGGCTACACCTTC
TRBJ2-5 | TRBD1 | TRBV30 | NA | CAWGPGQGAGETQYF | TGTGCCTGGGGCCCAGGACAGGGGGCTGGAGAGACCCAGTACTTC
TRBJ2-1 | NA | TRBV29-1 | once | CSGSGPRSYNEQFF | TGCAGCGGGAGCGGGCCCCGCTCCTACAATGAGCAGTTCTTC
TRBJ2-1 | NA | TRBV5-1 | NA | CASSLGDIGNEQFF | TGCGCCAGCAGCTTGGGGGACATCGGGAATGAGCAGTTCTTC
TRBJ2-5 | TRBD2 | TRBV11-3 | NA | CASSLEGGRGTQYF | TGTGCCAGCAGCTTAGAAGGCGGGAGAGGGACCCAGTACTTC
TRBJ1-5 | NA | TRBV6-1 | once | CASSQGNNQPQHF | TGTGCCAGCAGTCAGGGCAATAATCAGCCCCAGCATTTT
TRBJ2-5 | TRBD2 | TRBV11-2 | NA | CASSPGTSGETQYF | TGTGCCAGCAGCCCCGGGACTAGCGGAGAGACCCAGTACTTC
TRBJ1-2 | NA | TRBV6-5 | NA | CASSYGDLSGGYTF | TGTGCCAGCAGTTACGGGGACCTCTCGGGAGGCTACACCTTC
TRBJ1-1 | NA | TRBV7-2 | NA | CASSLRGRIGNTGEAFF | TGTGCCAGCAGCTTGCGGGGGCGCATAGGGAACACTGGTGAAGCTTTCTTT
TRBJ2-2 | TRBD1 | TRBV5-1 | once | CASSRQGSTGELFF | TGCGCCAGCAGTCGACAGGGGTCCACCGGGGAGCTGTTTTTT
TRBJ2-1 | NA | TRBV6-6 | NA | CASSYGGRMGNEQFF | TGTGCCAGCAGTTACGGAGGGAGAATGGGCAATGAGCAGTTCTTC
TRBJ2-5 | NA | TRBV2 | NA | CASSENADYF | TGTGCCAGCAGTGAAAACGCGGACTACTTC
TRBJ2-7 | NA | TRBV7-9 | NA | CASSLGTGRLNEQYF | TGTGCCAGCAGCTTAGGGACGGGAAGGTTAAACGAGCAGTACTTC
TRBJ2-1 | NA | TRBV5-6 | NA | CASSPSLLGVYNEQFF | TGTGCCAGCAGCCCCAGCCTACTAGGGGTCTACAATGAGCAGTTCTTC
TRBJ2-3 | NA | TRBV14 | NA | CASSQAGGADTQYF | TGTGCCAGCAGCCAGGCCGGTGGGGCAGATACGCAGTATTTT
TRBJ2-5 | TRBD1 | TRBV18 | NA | CASSPSGQVETQYF | TGTGCCAGCTCACCGTCTGGACAGGTTGAGACCCAGTACTTC
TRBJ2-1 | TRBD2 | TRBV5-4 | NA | CASSLQIGTSGSSYNEQFF | TGTGCCAGCAGCTTGCAGATAGGGACTAGCGGGAGCTCCTACAATGAGCAGTTCTTC
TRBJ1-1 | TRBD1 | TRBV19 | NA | CASSSGTVNTEAFF | TGTGCCAGTAGCTCCGGGACAGTGAACACTGAAGCTTTCTTT
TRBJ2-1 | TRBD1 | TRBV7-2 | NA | CASSLGTTGVQFF | TGTGCCAGCAGCTTGGGGACGACAGGGGTGCAGTTCTTC
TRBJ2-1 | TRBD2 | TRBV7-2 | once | CASSSTSQGLAGAYNEQFF | TGTGCCAGCAGCTCGACTTCCCAGGGACTAGCGGGGGCTTACAATGAGCAGTTCTTC
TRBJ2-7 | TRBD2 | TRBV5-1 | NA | CASSTGLAAYEQYF | TGCGCCAGCAGCACGGGACTAGCGGCGTACGAGCAGTACTTC